The present entry profiles one T cell receptor beta chain with its context. A second PCR of 7 to 11 cycles used a sample-barcoded 5' primer and a J-beta primer mix. TCRdb called the 5' RACE reads again in MiXCR, with one record for every CDR3 protein. Of fewer than 1,000,000 distinct CDR3 sequences detected, less than 60% appear once; the ten largest clones hold around a sixth. The data were obtained in a study of blood T cells in healthy people across ages. The TCR originated in a man older than 75 in good health. The material sequenced was blood.

CDR3 sequence: CSARDPWREGTTDTQYF. In DNA, the CDR3 is TGCAGTGCTAGAGATCCCTGGAGGGAGGGGACCACAGATACGCAGTATTTT. The J gene is TRBJ2-3, the V gene TRBV20-1, with 7 bases identical to TRBD2. V was clipped by 0 bases and J by 2 bases; unmatched bases: 11. This CDR3 is built from 17 residues. Germline V lookup: CDR1 DFQATT, CDR2 SNEGSKA (reference sequence).